Listed below are T cell receptor beta chains from one sample, sequenced in a study of PD-1 blockade in classical Hodgkin lymphoma. Assay used: immunoSEQ multiplex PCR; TCRdb lists only in-frame clones, some missing. The sample has approximately 45,000 clones, roughly 65% seen once; the top ten hold approximately 3%. The starting material was peripheral blood mononuclear cells (PBMCs), obtained before the fourth cycle of nivolumab. The origin of the receptors is a human donor with classical Hodgkin lymphoma. The CDR3 runs from the conserved cysteine through the conserved F or W. Each record gives: V gene, J gene, clone size, D gene, CDR3 protein, CDR3 DNA. A D gene is named only where the DNA matches it firmly. A row's size may be missing; if present it is once, few, many or a size class.

TRBV11-3,TRBJ2-5,.,.,CASSLGQEYQETQYF,TGTGCCAGCAGCTTAGGACAGGAGTACCAAGAGACCCAGTACTTC
TRBV6-5,TRBJ2-2,.,TRBD2,CASSTSGGNTGELFF,TGTGCCAGCAGTACGAGCGGGGGGAACACCGGGGAGCTGTTTTTT
TRBV4-3,TRBJ1-3,few,.,CASSQELGSGNTIYF,TGCGCCAGCAGCCAAGAGTTAGGGAGCGGAAACACCATATATTTT
TRBV7-2,TRBJ1-4,.,.,CASSLGRSVSTNEKLFF,TGTGCCAGCAGCTTAGGCAGAAGCGTCTCAACTAATGAAAAACTGTTTTTT
TRBV28,TRBJ1-2,.,.,CASSSGPLDYGYTF,TGTGCCAGCAGTTCGGGACCCCTTGACTATGGCTACACCTTC
TRBV6-1,TRBJ2-5,.,.,CASTRAGTYVSTQYF,TGTGCCAGCACCCGGGCCGGGACGTACGTTTCGACCCAGTACTTC
TRBV19,TRBJ1-1,.,TRBD1,CATRYQRQGNTEAFF,TGTGCCACTAGATATCAGCGACAGGGGAACACTGAAGCTTTCTTT
TRBV7-9,TRBJ2-7,.,TRBD2,CASSPRTSGFRSYEQYF,TGTGCCAGCAGCCCCAGGACTAGCGGGTTTCGCTCCTACGAGCAGTACTTC
TRBV21-1,TRBJ2-3,.,.,CASSRYNLAPLRDTQYF,TGTGCCAGCAGCAGGTACAATCTAGCGCCCTTGAGGGATACGCAGTATTTT
TRBV28,TRBJ1-2,.,.,CASSFGDRLTNYGYTF,TGTGCCAGCAGTTTCGGAGACAGGCTGACTAACTATGGCTACACCTTC
TRBV6-6,TRBJ1-1,.,.,CASNGHTEAFF,TGTGCCAGCAATGGGCACACTGAAGCTTTCTTT
TRBV7-9,TRBJ2-5,few,.,CASSFEVLQETQYF,TGTGCCAGCAGTTTTGAGGTGCTCCAAGAGACCCAGTACTTC
TRBV19,TRBJ2-7,few,TRBD2,CASSGDPGGSSYEQYF,TGTGCCAGTAGTGGAGACCCGGGGGGGAGCTCCTACGAGCAGTACTTC
TRBV29-1,TRBJ1-4,.,.,CSVAGGTNEKLFF,TGCAGCGTTGCCGGGGGCACTAATGAAAAACTGTTTTTT
TRBV28,TRBJ1-2,.,.,CASSFSGNGGYTF,TGTGCCAGCAGTTTTTCAGGGAATGGGGGCTACACCTTC
TRBV28,TRBJ1-4,.,TRBD1,CASSPPFRTGLEKLFF,TGTGCCAGCAGTCCCCCCTTCAGGACAGGGCTTGAAAAACTGTTTTTT
TRBV30,TRBJ2-3,.,TRBD2,CAWSAPAGITDTQYF,TGTGCCTGGAGTGCCCCAGCGGGGATCACAGATACGCAGTATTTT